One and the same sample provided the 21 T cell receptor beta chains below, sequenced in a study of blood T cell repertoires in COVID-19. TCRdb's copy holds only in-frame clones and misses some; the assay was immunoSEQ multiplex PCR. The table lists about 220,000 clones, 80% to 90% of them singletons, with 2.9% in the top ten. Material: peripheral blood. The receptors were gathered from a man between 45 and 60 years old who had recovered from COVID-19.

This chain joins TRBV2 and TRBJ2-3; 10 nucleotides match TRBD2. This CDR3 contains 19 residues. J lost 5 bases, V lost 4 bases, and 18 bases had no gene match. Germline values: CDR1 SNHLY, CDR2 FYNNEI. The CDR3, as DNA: TGTGCCAGCAGTGTAGGGCTAGCGGGAGAGTACCAGCGGCTAGATACGCAGTATTTT. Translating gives CASSVGLAGEYQRLDTQYF.

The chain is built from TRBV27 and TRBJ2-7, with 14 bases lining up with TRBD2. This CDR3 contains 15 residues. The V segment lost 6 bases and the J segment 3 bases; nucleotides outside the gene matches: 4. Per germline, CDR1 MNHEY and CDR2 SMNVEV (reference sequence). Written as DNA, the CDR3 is TGTGCCAGCAGGGGACTAGCGGGAGCCGGCTACGAGCAGTACTTC. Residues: CASRGLAGAGYEQYF.

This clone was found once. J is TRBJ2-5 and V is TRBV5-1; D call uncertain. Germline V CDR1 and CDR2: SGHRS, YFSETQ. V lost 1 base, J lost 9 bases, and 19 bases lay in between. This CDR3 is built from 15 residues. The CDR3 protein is CASSLSVVLPWSQYF. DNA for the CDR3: TGCGCCAGCAGCTTGTCGGTCGTCCTACCATGGTCCCAGTACTTC.

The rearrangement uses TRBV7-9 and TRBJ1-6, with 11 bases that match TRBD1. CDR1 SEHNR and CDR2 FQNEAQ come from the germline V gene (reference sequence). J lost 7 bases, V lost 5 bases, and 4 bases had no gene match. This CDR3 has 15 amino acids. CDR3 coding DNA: TGTGCCAGCAGCGCCTGGACAGGGGGCAATTCACCCCTCCACTTT. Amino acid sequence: CASSAWTGGNSPLHF.

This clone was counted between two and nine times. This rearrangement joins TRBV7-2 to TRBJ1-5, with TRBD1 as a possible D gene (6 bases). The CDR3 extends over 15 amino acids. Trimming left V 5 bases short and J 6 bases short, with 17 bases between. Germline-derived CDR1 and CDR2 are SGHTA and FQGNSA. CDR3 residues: CASSLQQGSTQPQHF. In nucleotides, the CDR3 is TGTGCCAGCAGCCTCCAACAGGGTAGTACTCAGCCCCAGCATTTT.

CDR3 loop: CASSYSSIRLASEEETQYF. The CDR3 nucleotides read TGTGCCAGCAGTTACTCGAGTATTCGACTAGCCAGCGAAGAAGAGACCCAGTACTTC. The V gene is TRBV6-8, the J gene TRBJ2-5, with TRBD2 identical over 7 bases. This CDR3 contains 19 residues. Germline trimming cut 0 bases from V and 3 bases from J; bases unmatched to any gene: 16. Germline CDR1 reads MNHGY; CDR2 reads SAAAGT.

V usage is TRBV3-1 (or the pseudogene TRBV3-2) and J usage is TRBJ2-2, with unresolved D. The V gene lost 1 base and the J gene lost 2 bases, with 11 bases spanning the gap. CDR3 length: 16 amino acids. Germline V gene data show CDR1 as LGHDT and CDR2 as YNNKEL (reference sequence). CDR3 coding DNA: TGTGCCAGCAGCCAAGTCCGTTCTAGTAACACCGGGGAGCTGTTTTTT. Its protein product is CASSQVRSSNTGELFF.

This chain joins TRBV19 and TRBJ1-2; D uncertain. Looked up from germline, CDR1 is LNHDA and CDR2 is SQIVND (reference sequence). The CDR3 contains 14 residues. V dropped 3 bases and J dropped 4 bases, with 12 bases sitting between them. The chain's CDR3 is CASSIRDNLYGYTF. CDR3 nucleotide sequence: TGTGCCAGTAGTATCCGGGATAACCTCTATGGCTACACCTTC. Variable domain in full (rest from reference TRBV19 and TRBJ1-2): DGGITQSPKYLFRKEGQNVTLSCEQNLNHDAMYWYRQDPGQGLRLIYYSQIVNDFQKGDIAEGYSVSREKKESFPLTVTSAQKNPTAFYLCASSIRDNLYGYTFGSGTRLTVV.

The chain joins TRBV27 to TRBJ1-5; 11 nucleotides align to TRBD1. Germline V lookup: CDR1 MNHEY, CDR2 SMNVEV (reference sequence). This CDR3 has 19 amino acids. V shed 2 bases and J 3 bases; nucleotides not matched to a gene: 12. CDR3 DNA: TGTGCCAGCAGTTTAACCCCGGGACAGGGGGGTAGAAACAATCAGCCCCAGCATTTT. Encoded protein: CASSLTPGQGGRNNQPQHF.

In nucleotides, the CDR3 is TGTGCCAGCAGCCCCGGACAGGGCTCTGGAAACACCATATATTTT. Its translation is CASSPGQGSGNTIYF. The rearrangement joins TRBV9 to TRBJ1-3; 8 nucleotides agree with TRBD1. This CDR3 has 15 residues. CDR1 and CDR2 from the germline V gene are SGDLS and YYNGEE. Germline trimming cut 4 bases from V and 0 bases from J; bases unmatched to any gene: 3. The variable domain in full, completed from reference TRBV9 and TRBJ1-3, reads DSGVTQTPKHLITATGQRVTLRCSPRSGDLSVYWYQQSLDQGLQFLIQYYNGEERAKGNILERFSAQQFPDLHSELNLSSLELGDSALYFCASSPGQGSGNTIYFGEGSWLTVV.

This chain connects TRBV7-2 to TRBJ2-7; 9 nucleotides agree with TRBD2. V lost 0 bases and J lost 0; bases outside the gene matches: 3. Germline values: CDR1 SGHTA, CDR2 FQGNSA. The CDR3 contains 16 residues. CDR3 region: CASSLAGSGSSYEQYF. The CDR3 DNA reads TGTGCCAGCAGCTTAGCGGGTAGCGGGAGCTCCTACGAGCAGTACTTC. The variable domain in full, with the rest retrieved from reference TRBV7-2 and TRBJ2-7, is GAGVSQSPSNKVTEKGKDVELRCDPISGHTALYWYRQSLGQGLEFLIYFQGNSAPDKSGLPSDRFSAERTGGSVSTLTIQRTQQEDSAVYLCASSLAGSGSSYEQYFGPGTRLTVT.

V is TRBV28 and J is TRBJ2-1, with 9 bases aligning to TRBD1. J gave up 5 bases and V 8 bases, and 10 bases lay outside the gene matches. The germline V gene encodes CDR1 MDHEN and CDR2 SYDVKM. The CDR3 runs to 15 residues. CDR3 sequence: CASHPTGTGNNEQFF. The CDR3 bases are TGTGCCAGCCACCCTACCGGGACAGGGAACAATGAGCAGTTCTTC.

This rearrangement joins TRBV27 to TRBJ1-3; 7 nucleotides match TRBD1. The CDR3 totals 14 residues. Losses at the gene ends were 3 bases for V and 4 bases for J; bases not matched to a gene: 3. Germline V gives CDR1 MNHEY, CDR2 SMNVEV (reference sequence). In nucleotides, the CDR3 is TGTGCCAGCAGTTTTGCCAGGGGGGGAAACACCATATATTTT. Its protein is CASSFARGGNTIYF.

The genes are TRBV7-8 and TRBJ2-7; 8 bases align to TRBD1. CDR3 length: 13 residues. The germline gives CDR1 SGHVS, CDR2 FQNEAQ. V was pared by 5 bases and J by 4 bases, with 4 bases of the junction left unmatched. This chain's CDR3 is CASSRTGKYEQYF. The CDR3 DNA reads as TGTGCCAGCAGCAGGACAGGGAAATACGAGCAGTACTTC.

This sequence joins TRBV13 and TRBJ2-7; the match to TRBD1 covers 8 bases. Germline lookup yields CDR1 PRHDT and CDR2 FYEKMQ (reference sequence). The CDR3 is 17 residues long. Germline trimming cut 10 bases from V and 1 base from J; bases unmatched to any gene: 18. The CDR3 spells CATQLIPRQGFSYEQYF. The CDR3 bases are TGTGCCACCCAGCTCATTCCGCGACAGGGGTTTTCCTACGAGCAGTACTTC.

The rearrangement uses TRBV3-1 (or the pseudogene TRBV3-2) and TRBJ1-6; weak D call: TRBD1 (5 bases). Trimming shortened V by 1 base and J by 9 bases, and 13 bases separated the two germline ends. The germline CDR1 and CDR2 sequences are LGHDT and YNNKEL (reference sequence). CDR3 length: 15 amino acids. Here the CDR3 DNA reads TGTGCCAGCAGCCAAGTAGTAGGTAGGGGTTCACCCCTCCACTTT. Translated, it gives CASSQVVGRGSPLHF.

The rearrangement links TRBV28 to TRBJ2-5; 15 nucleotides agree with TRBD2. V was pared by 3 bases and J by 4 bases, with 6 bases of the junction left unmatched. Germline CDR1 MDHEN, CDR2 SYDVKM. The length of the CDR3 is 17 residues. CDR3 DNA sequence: TGTGCCAGCAGTTTTGGACTAGCGGGAGGGCCGGGAGAGACCCAGTACTTC. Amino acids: CASSFGLAGGPGETQYF.

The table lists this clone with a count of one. The chain's CDR3 is CASSGTSGRAHEQYF. Written as DNA, the CDR3 is TGTGCCAGCAGCGGGACTAGCGGGAGGGCCCACGAGCAGTACTTC. The chain carries TRBV6-2 or TRBV6-3 and TRBJ2-7; the match to TRBD2 covers 16 bases. Germline V lookup: CDR1 MNHEY, CDR2 SVGEGT. The CDR3 contains 15 residues. Trimming cost V 6 bases and J 5 bases; bases outside gene matches: 4.

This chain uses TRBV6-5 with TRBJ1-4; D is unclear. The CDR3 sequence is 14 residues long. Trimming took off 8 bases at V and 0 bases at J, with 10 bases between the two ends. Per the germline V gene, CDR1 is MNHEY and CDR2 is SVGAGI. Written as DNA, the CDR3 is TGTGCCAGCGGCGCCGGGGCAACTAATGAAAAACTGTTTTTT. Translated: CASGAGATNEKLFF.

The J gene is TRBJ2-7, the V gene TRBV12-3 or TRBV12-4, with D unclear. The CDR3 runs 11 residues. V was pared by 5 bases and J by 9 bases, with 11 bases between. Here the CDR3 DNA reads TGTGCCAGCAGTCTAAGCCGGAGGCAGTACTTC. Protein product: CASSLSRRQYF.

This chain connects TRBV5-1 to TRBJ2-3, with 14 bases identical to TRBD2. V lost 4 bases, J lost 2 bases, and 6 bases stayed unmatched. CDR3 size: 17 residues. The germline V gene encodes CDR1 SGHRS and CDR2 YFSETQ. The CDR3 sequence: CASSRRTSGGSTDTQYF. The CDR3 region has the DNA TGCGCCAGCAGCCGGAGGACTAGCGGGGGGTCCACAGATACGCAGTATTTT.